This TCR beta chain comes out of a study of human T cells and chemical hapten exposure listed by TCRdb under 2021. Some background on the complete study: For sensitization, 2% DPC in acetone was applied to a roughly 2 cm by roughly 2 cm area of upper inner arm skin. Patients additionally received weekly therapeutic DPC doses to the scalp throughout the approximately 25-week study period. Patch testing on the upper back used Finn chambers containing 0.01% DPC, with scoring done after 6 days according to International Contact Dermatitis Research Group standards. Alopecia areata with under or over 50% scalp involvement, alopecia totalis and alopecia universalis were represented in the patient cohort, which was mostly female. Libraries were combined into a pool for sequencing, and differences in TCR yield between samples came mainly from small differences in library volumes within the pool. This study followed changes in the peripheral blood TCR repertoire in vivo during primary and secondary sensitization of alopecia patients to the hapten diphenylcyclopropenone (DPC). Blood samples were taken from patients before sensitization (week 0) and then at 2, 6 and about 24 weeks after DPC sensitization. Blood for TCR sequencing was provided by twenty-nine alopecia patients at one to four time points (pre-sensitization, 2, 6 and 24 weeks).

Broad study findings and their caveats: Patch test score was positively correlated with the number of PT1 expanded TCRs, with significance at thresholds 8, 16 and 32 but not at 4. Significantly more large CDR3 similarity clusters were formed by expanded TCRs than by pre-sensitization or healthy control sets, consistent with antigen-driven responses. Because every patient had alopecia, a presumed autoimmune disease, the patients' immune response might differ from that of healthy individuals. DPC sensitization did not change how many TCRs were above 1 in 1000 frequency, and no evidence was found of alterations in global repertoire structure. After repeated subsampling, changes were observed in the strength of the expansion versus patch-test correlation and in the threshold at which the correlation became significant.

This clonotype has more than one count but fewer than ten. Its recognized antigen is unknown. Base qualities are not recorded, but no much larger clone differs from it by a single base. Library preparation was by RACE. Sequencing was carried out with a NextSeq 500. Library preparation attached unique molecular identifiers to individual cDNA molecules for quantitative, reproducible TCR counting. Each blood RNA sample was used to sequence both TCR alpha and TCR beta chains. The authors' analysis ran thus. Samples had a median of roughly 99,000 TCRs, with a range from about 23,224 to 750,000. The Decombinator software suite was used to annotate V, J and CDR3 in the TCR reads. For the PS versus PT1 abundance plots, all samples were subsampled to the same number of TCRs (28,000). TCRs were defined as expanded if absent before sensitization and observed at least eight times at the 2-week time point. TCRdb reran the public reads through fastp at Q25 and MiXCR, keeping productive beta chains. Every distinct CDR3 protein forms one entry, paired with its most common genes and DNA. In this record, the V and J calls reflect TCRdb's handling and not the investigators' own analysis. The sample table holds roughly 190,000 distinct CDR3 sequences, of which around 24% were seen once. Less than 7% of the sample is taken by the ten largest.

The label giving this sample's time point can be read as: patch test 1, 2 weeks after DPC sensitization. Interpreted using the paper, the treatment or condition label stands for: therapeutic diphenylcyclopropenone sensitization with weekly scalp DPC. At every patch-test visit, the blood draw took place before the patch test was put on. To be eligible, patients had to be aged 18 to 70, diagnosed with alopecia and judged suitable for DPC therapy, while pregnant patients were excluded. Total RNA was extracted from unfractionated whole blood collected in Tempus Blood RNA tubes. This sample comprised whole blood, obtained in connection with sensitization to the hapten diphenylcyclopropenone (DPC). This TCR derives from a woman in her fifties or sixties with alopecia areata. Some clones in this sample may be carry-over from other donors' samples.

The CDR3 reads CASSIPKPLRDTTAARNQPQHF. The DNA is as follows: TGTGCCAGTAGTATTCCCAAACCATTACGGGACACGACAGCGGCTCGCAATCAGCCCCAGCATTTT. The chain joins TRBV19 to TRBJ1-5; the D segment could be TRBD1, given 6 matching bases. The CDR3 goes from the cysteine to the phenylalanine over 22 residues. Only the CDR3 DNA is retained, 66 bases long and in frame from the first base. For CDR1 and CDR2, the germline V gene (reference sequence) lists LNHDA and SQIVND. V loses 3 bases of germline sequence and J loses 2 bases, and the interval between the two ends is 32 bases.